This T cell receptor beta chain is from a study of blood T cell repertoires in COVID-19 (dated by TCRdb to the early 2020s). About the investigation overall: Samples covering the acute and convalescent phases of COVID-19 were provided by collaborators in the United States, Italy and Spain. The samples were drawn from two sources: the first 160 participants of the ongoing ImmuneRACE study, and 1,000 to 1,500 subjects contributed by 6 global collaborators. HLA class I and class II types, where available, came from metadata supplied by the sample provider rather than from assay-based typing. The repertoires were released in a freely available public database intended as a resource for research on the immune response to SARS-CoV-2. Subjects who had been exposed to COVID-19, were actively infected with it, or had recovered from it provided the deeply sampled blood TCRbeta repertoires that made up the dataset. Sample metadata almost always included a de-identified subject ID, COVID-19 status, age in years and sex. The prospective study material was composed of cDNA or gDNA derived from T cells, B-cell-depleted T cells, or PBMCs.

The immunoSEQ Assay, a bias-controlled multiplex PCR, was used to amplify TCRbeta CDR3 regions from genomic DNA. The authors' pipeline ran thus. Within the assay, amplification of reference gene primers was used to estimate how many nucleated cells each sample contained. To quantify the absolute abundance of each unique TCRbeta CDR3 rearrangement, sequence reads were collapsed and filtered. For each sample, productive Simpson clonality was calculated by taking the square root of Simpson's diversity index across productive rearrangements. This is the immuneACCESS table as TCRdb keeps it, with only in-frame sequences that have V and J called. A part of the clones is gone; compared with another copy, unresolved V genes explain less than half, and the rest is unexplained. V and J calls plus clone size are reproduced from that table; the DNA served to infer D and trimming. This sample holds approximately 320,000 clones; about 88% were observed only once. The top ten hold roughly 2.6% of the sample.

Per the germline V gene, SGHTA is the CDR1 and FQGNSA is the CDR2. V is cut back by 2 bases and J by 6 bases, with 11 bases in the junction unmatched. Its CDR3 holds 17 amino acids, cysteine through phenylalanine. Only the CDR3 DNA stays, 51 bases, in frame from base 1. Participants in the prospective study were enrolled through a virtual design, were aged about 18 to 100 years, and lived in approximately 25 United States geographic areas. Cohort assignment in the prospective study relied on participant-reported clinical history from a screening survey and a study questionnaire. Recovered participants in ImmuneRACE Cohort 3 were defined by two consecutive negative NP/OP PCR tests, clearance by a healthcare professional, or resolution of symptoms. In the prospective study, whole blood, serum and a nasopharyngeal or oropharyngeal swab were collected from each participant by mobile phlebotomists. Prospective study participants could optionally give additional blood draws and questionnaires over a roughly 2-month period. Prospective study blood samples were shipped either frozen or at room temperature before DNA extraction.

The full study reports these points: Clinical and demographic metadata were provided uncurated, with the amount varying by source and participant.

Comment on this clone: Its binding antigen is unknown. Qualities for individual bases were not recorded, and no much larger clone is one base off.

The clonotype comes from a man in his sixties who had recovered from COVID-19. Input material: PBMCs or T cells enriched from blood (not recorded which). This chain is built from TRBV7-2 and TRBJ2-1, with TRBD2 identical over 9 junction bases. CDR3 loop: CASSLRASGATFNEQFF. The DNA sequence is given as TGTGCCAGCAGCTTAAGGGCTAGCGGGGCCACTTTCAATGAGCAGTTCTTC.